The TCR beta chain under discussion was sequenced for a study of patients and donors after allogeneic stem cell transplantation. TCRdb processed the RT-PCR reads anew with MiXCR; each CDR3 protein has one entry. The sample has approximately 99,000 distinct CDR3 sequences, 35% seen once; the top ten hold roughly 27%. From germline, CDR1 is LGHNA and CDR2 YNFKEQ. V was trimmed by 0 bases and J by 2 bases, leaving 8 bases between them. The CDR3 spans 15 residues. This chain links TRBV4-2 with TRBJ2-1, with a tentative D call TRBD2 (6 bases). The specimen was blood, either unsorted or a sorted T cell fraction (not recorded which). This TCR was recovered from a human donor who was either an allogeneic HSCT recipient or a stem cell or donor lymphocyte infusion donor (not recorded which). It is not recorded whose cells these are; they may come from a transplant donor. CDR3 amino acids: CASSQDAGPYNEQFF. CDR3 nucleotide sequence: TGTGCCAGCAGCCAAGATGCGGGACCCTACAATGAGCAGTTCTTC.